These T cell receptor beta chains were read from a single sample in a study of CD8 T cells in Susac syndrome. MiXCR, applied by TCRdb to the immunoSEQ multiplex PCR reads, yields one record per CDR3 protein. The sample includes some 100,000 distinct CDR3 sequences, just under 95% of them seen just once. Sequencing used CD4+ T cells from PBMCs. The source is a human donor with multiple sclerosis. Each CDR3 is given with its conserved first and last residue. A D gene is named only where the DNA matches it firmly. A row's size may be missing; if present it is once, few, many or a size class.

D gene: TRBD1
CDR3 length: 14
clone size: -
J gene: TRBJ2-2
V gene: TRBV2
CDR3 DNA: TGTGCCAGCAGGGGACAGGTGAACACCGGGGAGCTGTTTTTT
CDR3 protein: CASRGQVNTGELFF

D gene: TRBD1
CDR3 length: 15
clone size: -
J gene: TRBJ2-2
V gene: TRBV19
CDR3 DNA: TGTGCCAGTAGTATGGGGGACAGTCGAACCGGGGAGCTGTTTTTT
CDR3 protein: CASSMGDSRTGELFF

D gene: TRBD1
CDR3 length: 14
clone size: once
J gene: TRBJ2-7
V gene: TRBV5-1
CDR3 DNA: TGCGCCAGCAGCTCGGGACAGGGCCTGAAAGAGCAGTACTTC
CDR3 protein: CASSSGQGLKEQYF

D gene: -
CDR3 length: 15
clone size: -
J gene: TRBJ2-6
V gene: TRBV7-2
CDR3 DNA: TGTGCCAGCAGCCCAGGGGGGTCAGGGGCCAACGTCCTGACTTTC
CDR3 protein: CASSPGGSGANVLTF

D gene: -
CDR3 length: 12
clone size: -
J gene: TRBJ1-2
V gene: TRBV30
CDR3 DNA: TGTGCCTGGAGTTACGCGGGAGGTGGCTACACCTTC
CDR3 protein: CAWSYAGGGYTF

D gene: TRBD1
CDR3 length: 14
clone size: few
J gene: TRBJ1-1
V gene: TRBV6-1
CDR3 DNA: TGTGCCAGCAGTAGGGACAGGGGGCTTTCTGAAGCTTTCTTT
CDR3 protein: CASSRDRGLSEAFF

D gene: TRBD1
CDR3 length: 12
clone size: -
J gene: TRBJ1-1
V gene: TRBV20-1
CDR3 DNA: TGCAGTGCTAGCAGGGGGGACACTGAAGCTTTCTTT
CDR3 protein: CSASRGDTEAFF

D gene: -
CDR3 length: 15
clone size: -
J gene: TRBJ1-5
V gene: TRBV3-1
CDR3 DNA: TGTGCCAGCAGCCAAGAGGCAGGGGCAAGGCAGCCCCAGCATTTT
CDR3 protein: CASSQEAGARQPQHF

D gene: TRBD2
CDR3 length: 18
clone size: -
J gene: TRBJ2-5
V gene: TRBV4-1
CDR3 DNA: TGCGCCAGCAGCCAAGGGGAGACTAGCGGGGGGGCCGGGGAGACCCAGTACTTC
CDR3 protein: CASSQGETSGGAGETQYF

D gene: TRBD1
CDR3 length: 11
clone size: -
J gene: TRBJ1-2
V gene: TRBV30
CDR3 DNA: TGTGCCTGGGGACAGGCCTATGGCTACACCTTC
CDR3 protein: CAWGQAYGYTF

D gene: -
CDR3 length: 16
clone size: once
J gene: TRBJ1-3
V gene: TRBV6-1
CDR3 DNA: TGTGCCAGCAGTGAAGCTTCGGGGAGATCTGGAAACACCATATATTTT
CDR3 protein: CASSEASGRSGNTIYF

D gene: TRBD1
CDR3 length: 16
clone size: -
J gene: TRBJ2-5
V gene: TRBV15
CDR3 DNA: TGTGCCACCAGCAGAGATCCGGGACAGGTGGCAGAGACCCAGTACTTC
CDR3 protein: CATSRDPGQVAETQYF

D gene: TRBD1
CDR3 length: 15
clone size: -
J gene: TRBJ1-2
V gene: TRBV7-3
CDR3 DNA: TGTGCCAGCAGCCAGAGACAGGGGGCGGATGATGGCTACACCTTC
CDR3 protein: CASSQRQGADDGYTF

D gene: TRBD1
CDR3 length: 14
clone size: once
J gene: TRBJ2-7
V gene: TRBV12-3/TRBV12-4
CDR3 DNA: TGTGCCAGCAGTTTGACAGGGAGCTCCTACGAGCAGTACTTC
CDR3 protein: CASSLTGSSYEQYF

D gene: TRBD1
CDR3 length: 14
clone size: -
J gene: TRBJ2-5
V gene: TRBV10-3
CDR3 DNA: TGTGCCATCAGTGAGGGACAGGGAGGAGAGACCCAGTACTTC
CDR3 protein: CAISEGQGGETQYF

D gene: -
CDR3 length: 12
clone size: -
J gene: TRBJ2-5
V gene: TRBV2
CDR3 DNA: TGTGCCAGCAGGGGACAACTAGAGACCCAGTACTTC
CDR3 protein: CASRGQLETQYF

D gene: -
CDR3 length: 14
clone size: -
J gene: TRBJ1-1
V gene: TRBV12-3/TRBV12-4
CDR3 DNA: TGTGCCAGCAGTCCTGACAGGTGGGGCCCTGAAGCTTTCTTT
CDR3 protein: CASSPDRWGPEAFF

D gene: -
CDR3 length: 15
clone size: -
J gene: TRBJ2-7
V gene: TRBV7-3
CDR3 DNA: TGTGCCAGCAGCTTAAGGAGGGGGCCGGACTACGAGCAGTACTTC
CDR3 protein: CASSLRRGPDYEQYF

D gene: -
CDR3 length: 15
clone size: -
J gene: TRBJ1-2
V gene: TRBV15
CDR3 DNA: TGTGCCACCAGCAGAGATTCCGGGGGGAGATATGGCTACACCTTC
CDR3 protein: CATSRDSGGRYGYTF

D gene: -
CDR3 length: 13
clone size: -
J gene: TRBJ1-5
V gene: TRBV10-3
CDR3 DNA: TGTGCCATCAGTGAGTCGAGTTATCAGCCCCAGCATTTT
CDR3 protein: CAISESSYQPQHF

D gene: -
CDR3 length: 13
clone size: -
J gene: TRBJ1-1
V gene: TRBV5-1
CDR3 DNA: TGCGCCAGCGCCTACAAGCAGGGGACTGAAGCTTTCTTT
CDR3 protein: CASAYKQGTEAFF

D gene: -
CDR3 length: 14
clone size: -
J gene: TRBJ1-4
V gene: TRBV7-9
CDR3 DNA: TGTGCCAGCAGCTTAAGTGTTCAGGGTGAAAAACTGTTTTTT
CDR3 protein: CASSLSVQGEKLFF

D gene: -
CDR3 length: 13
clone size: -
J gene: TRBJ2-2
V gene: TRBV6-2/TRBV6-3
CDR3 DNA: TGTGCCAGCAGTTACTCGAAGGCCGGGGAGCTGTTTTTT
CDR3 protein: CASSYSKAGELFF

D gene: -
CDR3 length: 17
clone size: -
J gene: TRBJ2-3
V gene: TRBV18
CDR3 DNA: TGTGCCAGCTCACCCAACAGCAGAGCCACTAGCACAGATACGCAGTATTTT
CDR3 protein: CASSPNSRATSTDTQYF

D gene: -
CDR3 length: 15
clone size: -
J gene: TRBJ2-7
V gene: TRBV28
CDR3 DNA: TGTGCCAGCAGTTCCCCCCAGGGGCTGAGGTACGAGCAGTACTTC
CDR3 protein: CASSSPQGLRYEQYF

D gene: -
CDR3 length: 14
clone size: once
J gene: TRBJ1-1
V gene: TRBV28
CDR3 DNA: TGTGCCAGCAGCCTCACTTTGGTGAACACTGAAGCTTTCTTT
CDR3 protein: CASSLTLVNTEAFF

D gene: TRBD1
CDR3 length: 13
clone size: -
J gene: TRBJ1-1
V gene: TRBV30
CDR3 DNA: TGTGCCTGGAGTGGACAGGGGGCCGGAGGAGCTTTCTTT
CDR3 protein: CAWSGQGAGGAFF

D gene: -
CDR3 length: 13
clone size: -
J gene: TRBJ1-5
V gene: TRBV4-1
CDR3 DNA: TGCGCCAGCAGCCATTTCGACCATCAGCCCCAGCATTTT
CDR3 protein: CASSHFDHQPQHF